This T cell receptor beta chain was identified during a study of blood T cell repertoires in COVID-19. Some clones are missing from TCRdb's copy, which holds only in-frame ones; the method was immunoSEQ multiplex PCR. This table holds 55,000 to 75,000 clones, 84% found once. The sample taken for sequencing was peripheral blood. This sequence was found in a man aged 80 or over with COVID-19, enrolled during active disease.

The CDR3 loop is CASSLAGESYNEQFF. The CDR3 DNA follows: TGCGCCAGCAGCTTGGCGGGAGAATCCTACAATGAGCAGTTCTTC. The chain joins TRBV5-1 to TRBJ2-1, with D possibly TRBD2 on 6 matching bases. This CDR3 is built from 15 residues. Germline-derived CDR1 and CDR2 are SGHRS and YFSETQ. V was shortened by 0 bases and J by 1 base, with 8 bases between the two germline ends. Complete variable domain (other parts from reference TRBV5-1 and TRBJ2-1): KAGVTQTPRYLIKTRGQQVTLSCSPISGHRSVSWYQQTPGQGLQFLFEYFSETQRNKGNFPGRFSGRQFSNSRSEMNVSTLELGDSALYLCASSLAGESYNEQFFGPGTRLTVL.